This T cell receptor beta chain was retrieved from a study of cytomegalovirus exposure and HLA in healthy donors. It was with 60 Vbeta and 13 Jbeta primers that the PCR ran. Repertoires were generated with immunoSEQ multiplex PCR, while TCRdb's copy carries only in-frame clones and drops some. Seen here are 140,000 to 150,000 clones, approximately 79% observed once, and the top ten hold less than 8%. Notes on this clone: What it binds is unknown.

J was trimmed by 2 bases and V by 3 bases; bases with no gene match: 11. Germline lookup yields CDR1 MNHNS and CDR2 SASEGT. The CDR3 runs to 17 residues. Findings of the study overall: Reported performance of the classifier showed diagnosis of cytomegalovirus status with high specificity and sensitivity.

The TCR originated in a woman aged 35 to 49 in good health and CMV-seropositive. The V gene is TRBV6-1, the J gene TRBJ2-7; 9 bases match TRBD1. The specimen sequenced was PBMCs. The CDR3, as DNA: TGTGCCAGCAGTGAGGCCGCCGGGACAGGGAGTACCTACGAGCAGTACTTC. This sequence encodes CASSEAAGTGSTYEQYF.